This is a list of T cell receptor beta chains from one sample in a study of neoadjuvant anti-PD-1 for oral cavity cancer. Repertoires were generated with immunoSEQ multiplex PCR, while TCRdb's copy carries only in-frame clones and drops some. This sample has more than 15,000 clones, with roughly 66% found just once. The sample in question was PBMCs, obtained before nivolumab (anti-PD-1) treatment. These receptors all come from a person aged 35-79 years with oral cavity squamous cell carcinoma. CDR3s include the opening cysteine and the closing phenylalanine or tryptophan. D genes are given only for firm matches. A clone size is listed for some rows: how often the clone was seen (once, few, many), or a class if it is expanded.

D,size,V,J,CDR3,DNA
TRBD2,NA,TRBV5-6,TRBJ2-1,CASSEAGGSYNEQFF,TGTGCCAGCAGCGAAGCGGGAGGGAGTTACAATGAGCAGTTCTTC
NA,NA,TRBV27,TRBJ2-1,CASSYQIEGIGEQFF,TGTGCCAGCAGTTACCAGATCGAGGGGATCGGAGAGCAGTTCTTC
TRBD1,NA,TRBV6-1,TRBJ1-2,CASKTDRATPYGYTF,TGTGCCAGCAAAACGGACAGGGCCACCCCCTATGGCTACACCTTC
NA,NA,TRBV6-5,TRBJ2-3,CASSPHRTVADTQYF,TGTGCCAGCAGTCCCCACCGGACAGTCGCAGATACGCAGTATTTT
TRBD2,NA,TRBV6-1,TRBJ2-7,CASSEDASGNYEQYF,TGTGCCAGCAGTGAAGACGCTAGCGGGAACTACGAGCAGTACTTC
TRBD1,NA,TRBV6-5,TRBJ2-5,CASSLGTAKETQYF,TGTGCCAGCAGTCTCGGGACAGCCAAAGAGACCCAGTACTTC
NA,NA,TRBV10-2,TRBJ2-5,CASSSEGLHGETQYF,TGCGCCAGCAGTTCTGAGGGGCTCCACGGAGAGACCCAGTACTTC
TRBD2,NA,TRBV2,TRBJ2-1,CASMLAGVSYNEQFF,TGTGCCAGCATGCTAGCGGGAGTGTCCTACAATGAGCAGTTCTTC
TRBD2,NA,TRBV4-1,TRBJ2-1,CASSQEQGLAGVGEQFF,TGCGCCAGCAGCCAAGAGCAGGGACTAGCGGGAGTAGGGGAGCAGTTCTTC
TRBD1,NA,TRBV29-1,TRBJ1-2,CSVWSETGANYGYTF,TGCAGCGTTTGGTCGGAGACAGGGGCTAACTATGGCTACACCTTC
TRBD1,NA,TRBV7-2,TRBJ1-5,CASSSTGNQPQHF,TGTGCCAGCAGCTCGACAGGGAATCAGCCCCAGCATTTT
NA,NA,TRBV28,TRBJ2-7,CASLPGGETYEQYF,TGTGCCAGCCTACCTGGCGGGGAAACCTACGAGCAGTACTTC
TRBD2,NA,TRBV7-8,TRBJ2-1,CASSLEGGPSGYEQFF,TGTGCCAGCAGCTTAGAGGGGGGCCCTAGCGGGTATGAGCAGTTCTTC
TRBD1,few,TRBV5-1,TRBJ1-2,CASSLGDRDLGYTF,TGCGCCAGCAGCTTGGGGGACAGGGATCTGGGCTACACCTTC
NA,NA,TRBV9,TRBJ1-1,CASSVGEGLEAFF,TGTGCCAGCAGCGTAGGGGAGGGGTTAGAAGCTTTCTTT
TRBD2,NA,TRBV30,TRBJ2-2,CAWNTGLAGARNTGELFF,TGTGCCTGGAACACGGGACTAGCGGGAGCTCGGAACACCGGGGAGCTGTTTTTT
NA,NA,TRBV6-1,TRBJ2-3,CASSATRADADTQYF,TGTGCCAGCAGTGCGACAAGGGCCGATGCGGATACGCAGTATTTT
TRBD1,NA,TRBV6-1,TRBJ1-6,CASSEGDRVNSPLHF,TGTGCCAGCAGTGAAGGGGACAGAGTTAATTCACCCCTCCACTTT
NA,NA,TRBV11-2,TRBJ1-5,CASSLDRDQPQHF,TGTGCCAGCAGCTTAGATCGGGATCAGCCCCAGCATTTT
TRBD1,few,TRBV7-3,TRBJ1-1,CASSLTGGGTEAFF,TGTGCCAGCAGCTTGACAGGGGGAGGAACTGAAGCTTTCTTT
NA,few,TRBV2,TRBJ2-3,CASSSADTQYF,TGTGCCAGCTCCAGCGCAGATACGCAGTATTTT
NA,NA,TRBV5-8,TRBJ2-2,CASSLDPTSGPTGELFF,TGTGCCAGCAGCTTGGACCCTACTAGTGGGCCCACCGGGGAGCTGTTTTTT
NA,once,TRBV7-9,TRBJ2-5,CASSEDLGQETQYF,TGTGCCAGCAGCGAGGACCTGGGGCAAGAGACCCAGTACTTC
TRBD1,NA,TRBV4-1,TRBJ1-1,CASSQVDRGLTEAFF,TGCGCCAGCAGCCAAGTAGACAGGGGGCTTACTGAAGCTTTCTTT
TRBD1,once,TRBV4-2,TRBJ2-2,CASSQDYGTGNEELFF,TGTGCCAGCAGCCAAGATTATGGGACAGGGAACGAGGAGCTGTTTTTT
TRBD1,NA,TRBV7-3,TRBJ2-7,CASSPGSGGFYEQYF,TGTGCCAGCAGCCCAGGCTCAGGGGGATTCTACGAGCAGTACTTC
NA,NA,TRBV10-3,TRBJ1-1,CAISDFNMNTEAFF,TGTGCCATCAGTGATTTCAACATGAACACTGAAGCTTTCTTT
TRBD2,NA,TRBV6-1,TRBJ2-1,CASSENFFGLAGGGDEQFF,TGTGCCAGCAGTGAAAATTTTTTCGGTCTAGCGGGAGGGGGCGATGAGCAGTTCTTC
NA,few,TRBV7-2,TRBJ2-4,CASSLEPAVGNIQYF,TGTGCCAGCAGCTTGGAACCGGCGGTCGGAAACATTCAGTACTTC
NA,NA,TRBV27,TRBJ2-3,CASSSQRGGRDTQYF,TGTGCCAGCAGTTCCCAGCGTGGGGGTAGGGATACGCAGTATTTT